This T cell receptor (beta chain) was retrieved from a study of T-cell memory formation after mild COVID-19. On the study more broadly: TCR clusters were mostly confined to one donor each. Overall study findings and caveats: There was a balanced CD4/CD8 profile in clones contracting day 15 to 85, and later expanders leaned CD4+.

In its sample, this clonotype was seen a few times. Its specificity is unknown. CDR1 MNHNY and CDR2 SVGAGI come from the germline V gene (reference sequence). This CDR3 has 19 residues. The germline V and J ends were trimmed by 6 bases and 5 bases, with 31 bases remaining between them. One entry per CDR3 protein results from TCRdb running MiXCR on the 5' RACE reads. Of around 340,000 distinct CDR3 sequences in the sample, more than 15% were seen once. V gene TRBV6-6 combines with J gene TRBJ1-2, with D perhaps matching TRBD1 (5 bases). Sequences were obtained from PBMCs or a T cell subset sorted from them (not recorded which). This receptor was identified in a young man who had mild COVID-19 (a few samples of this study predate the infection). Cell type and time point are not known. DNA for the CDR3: TGTGCCAGCAGCGCAACGCCAGGGATCGGCATTTTCTTACTATATGGCTACACCTTC. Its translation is CASSATPGIGIFLLYGYTF.